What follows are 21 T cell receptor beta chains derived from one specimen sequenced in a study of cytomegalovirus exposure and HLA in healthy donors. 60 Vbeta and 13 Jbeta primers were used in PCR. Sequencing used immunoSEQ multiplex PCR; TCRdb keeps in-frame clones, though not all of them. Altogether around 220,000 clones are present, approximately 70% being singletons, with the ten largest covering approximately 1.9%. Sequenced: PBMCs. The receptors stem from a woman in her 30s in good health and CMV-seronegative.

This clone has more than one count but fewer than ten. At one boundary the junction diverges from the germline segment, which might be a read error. The CDR3: CASSVDGGNTIYF. CDR3 bases: TGTGCTAGCAGCGTAGACGGGGGAAACACCATATATTTT. V and J are TRBV7-7 and TRBJ1-3; D not certain. Germline CDR1 reads SSHAT; CDR2 reads FNYEAQ (reference sequence). This CDR3 comprises 13 residues.

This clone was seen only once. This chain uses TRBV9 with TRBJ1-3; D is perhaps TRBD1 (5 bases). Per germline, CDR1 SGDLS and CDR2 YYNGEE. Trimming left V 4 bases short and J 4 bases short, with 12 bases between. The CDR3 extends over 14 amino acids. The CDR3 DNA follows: TGTGCCAGCAGCCCGGGGGACCGCGGAAACACCATATATTTT. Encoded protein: CASSPGDRGNTIYF.

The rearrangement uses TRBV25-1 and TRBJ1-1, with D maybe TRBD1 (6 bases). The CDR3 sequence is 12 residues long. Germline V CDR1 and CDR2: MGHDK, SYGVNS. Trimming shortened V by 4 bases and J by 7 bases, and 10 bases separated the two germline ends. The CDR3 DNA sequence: TGTGCCAGCAGTGCCCCGGACAGTGAAGCTTTCTTT. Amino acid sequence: CASSAPDSEAFF.

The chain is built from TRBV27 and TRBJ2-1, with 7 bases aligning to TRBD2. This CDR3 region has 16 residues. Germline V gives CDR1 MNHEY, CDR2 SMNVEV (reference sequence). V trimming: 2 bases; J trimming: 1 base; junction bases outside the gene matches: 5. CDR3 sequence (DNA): TGTGCCAGCAGTTTAATCGGCGGGAGTTCCTACAATGAGCAGTTCTTC. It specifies CASSLIGGSSYNEQFF.

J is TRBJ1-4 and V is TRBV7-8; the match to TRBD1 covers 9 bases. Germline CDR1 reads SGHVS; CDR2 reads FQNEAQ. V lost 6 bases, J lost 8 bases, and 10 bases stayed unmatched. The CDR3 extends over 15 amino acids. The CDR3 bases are TGTGCCAGCAGTCTTGCGGGGACAGGGCTGGAAAAACTGTTTTTT. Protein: CASSLAGTGLEKLFF.

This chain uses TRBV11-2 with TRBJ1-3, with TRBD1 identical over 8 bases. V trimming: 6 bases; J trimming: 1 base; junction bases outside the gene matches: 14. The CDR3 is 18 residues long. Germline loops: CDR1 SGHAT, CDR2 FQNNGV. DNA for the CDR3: TGTGCCAGCAGATTCCTTGCGGACAGGGCAAGTTCTGGAAACACCATATATTTT. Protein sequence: CASRFLADRASSGNTIYF.

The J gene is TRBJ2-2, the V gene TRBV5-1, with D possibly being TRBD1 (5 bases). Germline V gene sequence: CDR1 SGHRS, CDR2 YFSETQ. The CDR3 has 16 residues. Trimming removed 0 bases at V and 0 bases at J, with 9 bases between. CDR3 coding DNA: TGCGCCAGCAGCTTGGATCAACAGGCGAACACCGGGGAGCTGTTTTTT. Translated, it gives CASSLDQQANTGELFF.

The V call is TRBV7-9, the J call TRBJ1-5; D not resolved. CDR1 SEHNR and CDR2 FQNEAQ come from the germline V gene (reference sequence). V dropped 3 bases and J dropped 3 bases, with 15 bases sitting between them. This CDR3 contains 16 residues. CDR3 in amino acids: CASSFSSGSINQPQHF. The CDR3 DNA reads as TGTGCCAGCAGCTTTTCCTCAGGATCCATCAATCAGCCCCAGCATTTT.

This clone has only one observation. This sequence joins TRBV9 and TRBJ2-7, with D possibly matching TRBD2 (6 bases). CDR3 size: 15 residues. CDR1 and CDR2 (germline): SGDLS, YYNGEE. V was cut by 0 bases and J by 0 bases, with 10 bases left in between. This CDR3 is CASSVGGTSSYEQYF. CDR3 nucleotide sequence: TGTGCCAGCAGCGTAGGAGGGACTTCCTCCTACGAGCAGTACTTC.

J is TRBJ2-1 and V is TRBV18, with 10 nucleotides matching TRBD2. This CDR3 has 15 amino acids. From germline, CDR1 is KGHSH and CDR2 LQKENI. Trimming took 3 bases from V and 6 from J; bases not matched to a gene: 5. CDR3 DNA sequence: TGTGCCAGCTCACCTTCCCTAGCGGGAGTCAATGAGCAGTTCTTC. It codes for CASSPSLAGVNEQFF.

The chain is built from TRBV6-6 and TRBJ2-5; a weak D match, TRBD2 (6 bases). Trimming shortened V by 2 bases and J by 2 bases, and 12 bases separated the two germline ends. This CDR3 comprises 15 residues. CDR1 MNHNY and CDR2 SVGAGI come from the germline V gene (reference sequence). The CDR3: CASSYQLGGQETQYF. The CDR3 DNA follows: TGTGCCAGCAGTTACCAACTCGGGGGTCAAGAGACCCAGTACTTC.

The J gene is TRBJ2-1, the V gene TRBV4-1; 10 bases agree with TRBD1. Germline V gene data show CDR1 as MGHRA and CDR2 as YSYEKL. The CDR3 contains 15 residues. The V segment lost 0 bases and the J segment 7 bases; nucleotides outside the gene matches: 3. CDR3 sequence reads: CASSQEGQGGNEQFF. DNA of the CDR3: TGCGCCAGCAGCCAAGAAGGACAGGGGGGGAATGAGCAGTTCTTC.

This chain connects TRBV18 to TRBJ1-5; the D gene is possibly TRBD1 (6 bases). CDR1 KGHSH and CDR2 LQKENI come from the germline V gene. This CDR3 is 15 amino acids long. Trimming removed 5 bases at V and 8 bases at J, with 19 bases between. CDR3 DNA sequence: TGTGCCAGCTCAGGAAATACAGGGAGTCACGAGCCCCAGCATTTT. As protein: CASSGNTGSHEPQHF.

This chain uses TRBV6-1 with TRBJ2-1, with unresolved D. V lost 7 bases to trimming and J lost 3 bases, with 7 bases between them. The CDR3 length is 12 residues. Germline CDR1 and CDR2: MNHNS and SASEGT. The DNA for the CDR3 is TGTGCCAGCAACAGCTACTACAATGAGCAGTTCTTC. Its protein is CASNSYYNEQFF.

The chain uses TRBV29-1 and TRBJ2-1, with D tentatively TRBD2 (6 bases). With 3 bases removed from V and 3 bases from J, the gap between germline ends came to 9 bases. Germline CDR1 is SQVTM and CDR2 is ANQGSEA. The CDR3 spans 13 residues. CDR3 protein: CSVDADYYNEQFF. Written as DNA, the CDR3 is TGCAGCGTTGATGCGGACTACTACAATGAGCAGTTCTTC.

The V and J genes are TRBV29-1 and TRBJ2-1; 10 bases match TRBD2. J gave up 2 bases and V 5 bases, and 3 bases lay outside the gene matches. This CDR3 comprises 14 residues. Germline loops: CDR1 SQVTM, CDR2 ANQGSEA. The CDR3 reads CSVTGTSAYNEQFF. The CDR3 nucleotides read TGCAGCGTTACCGGGACTAGCGCCTACAATGAGCAGTTCTTC.

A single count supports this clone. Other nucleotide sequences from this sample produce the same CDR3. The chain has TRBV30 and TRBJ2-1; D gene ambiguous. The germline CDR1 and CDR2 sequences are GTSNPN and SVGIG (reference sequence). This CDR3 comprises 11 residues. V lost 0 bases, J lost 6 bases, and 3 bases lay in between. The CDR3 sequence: CAWSVLNEQFF. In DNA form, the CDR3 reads TGTGCCTGGAGTGTACTCAATGAGCAGTTCTTC.

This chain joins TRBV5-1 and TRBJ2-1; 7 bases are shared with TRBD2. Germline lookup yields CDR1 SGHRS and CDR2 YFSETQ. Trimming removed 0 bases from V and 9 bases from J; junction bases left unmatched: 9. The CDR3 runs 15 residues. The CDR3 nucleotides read TGCGCCAGCAGCTTGGAGGACTCCGGGGGGAGTGAGCAGTTCTTC. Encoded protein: CASSLEDSGGSEQFF.

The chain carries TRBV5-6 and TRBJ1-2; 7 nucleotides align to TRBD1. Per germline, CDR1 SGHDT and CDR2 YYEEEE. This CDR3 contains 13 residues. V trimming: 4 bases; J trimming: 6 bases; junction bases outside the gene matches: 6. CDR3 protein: CASSDLGTDGYTF. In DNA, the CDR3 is TGTGCCAGCAGCGACCTCGGGACAGATGGCTACACCTTC.

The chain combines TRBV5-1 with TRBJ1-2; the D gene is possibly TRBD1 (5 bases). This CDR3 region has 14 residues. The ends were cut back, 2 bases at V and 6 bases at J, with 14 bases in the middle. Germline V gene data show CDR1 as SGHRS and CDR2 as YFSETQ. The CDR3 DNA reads TGCGCCAGCAGCTTCCCCGGGGGGGAGGATGGCTACACCTTC. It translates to CASSFPGGEDGYTF.

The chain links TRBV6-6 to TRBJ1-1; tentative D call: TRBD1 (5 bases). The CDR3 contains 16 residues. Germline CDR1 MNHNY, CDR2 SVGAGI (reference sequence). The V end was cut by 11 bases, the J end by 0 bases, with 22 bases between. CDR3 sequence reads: CAGGGKPETVNTEAFF. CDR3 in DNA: TGTGCCGGGGGGGGAAAACCGGAGACGGTGAACACTGAAGCTTTCTTT.